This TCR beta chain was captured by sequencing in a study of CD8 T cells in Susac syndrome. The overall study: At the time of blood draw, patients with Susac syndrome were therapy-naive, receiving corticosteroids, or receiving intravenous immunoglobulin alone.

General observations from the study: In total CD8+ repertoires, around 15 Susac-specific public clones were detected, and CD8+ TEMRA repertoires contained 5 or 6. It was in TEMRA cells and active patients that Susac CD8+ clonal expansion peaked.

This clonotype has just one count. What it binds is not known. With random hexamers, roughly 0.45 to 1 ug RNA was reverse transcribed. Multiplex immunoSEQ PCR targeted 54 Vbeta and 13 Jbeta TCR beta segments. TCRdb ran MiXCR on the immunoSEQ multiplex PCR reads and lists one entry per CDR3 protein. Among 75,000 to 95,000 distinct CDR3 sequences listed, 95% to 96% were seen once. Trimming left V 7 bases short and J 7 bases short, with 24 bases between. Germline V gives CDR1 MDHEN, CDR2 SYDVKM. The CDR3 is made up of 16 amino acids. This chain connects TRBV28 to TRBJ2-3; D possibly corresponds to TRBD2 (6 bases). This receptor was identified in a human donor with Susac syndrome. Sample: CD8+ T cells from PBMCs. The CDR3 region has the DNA TGTGCCAGCAATACTCCTGGGGTTGGGGGAGGTTATACGCAGTATTTT. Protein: CASNTPGVGGGYTQYF.